A selection of T cell receptor beta chains follows, all from one sample in a study of OX40 agonist ivuxolimab in advanced cancers. Clones were read by immunoSEQ multiplex PCR, and TCRdb kept only the in-frame ones, dropping some. The data hold over 80,000 clones, with about 84% observed a single time. This specimen was CD4+ or CD8+ T cells sorted from blood, taken in a trial of the OX40 agonist ivuxolimab. The receptors derive from an adult with an advanced solid tumor such as melanoma, head and neck, liver or kidney cancer. Each CDR3 is given with its conserved first and last residue. D genes are given only for firm matches. The size entry is marked missing in some rows and otherwise reads once, few, many or a size class.

TRBV25-1	NA	TRBD2	TRBJ2-1	CATGLAGTGGQFF	TGTGCCACTGGCCTAGCGGGAACAGGTGGGCAGTTCTTC
TRBV27	NA	TRBD2	TRBJ2-7	CASRMKRDFIYEQYF	TGTGCCAGCAGGATGAAGCGGGACTTCATCTACGAGCAGTACTTC
TRBV10-3	once	TRBD1	TRBJ1-2	CAISGDRENYGYTF	TGTGCCATCAGTGGGGACAGGGAAAACTATGGCTACACCTTC
TRBV5-1	NA	NA	TRBJ1-5	CASSLEGQGNQPQHF	TGCGCCAGCAGCTTGGAAGGTCAGGGAAATCAGCCCCAGCATTTT
TRBV19	once	TRBD2	TRBJ2-1	CASQTSGQYNEQFF	TGTGCCAGTCAGACTAGCGGGCAGTACAATGAGCAGTTCTTC
TRBV10-1	NA	TRBD2	TRBJ2-6	CASSEGGVGQDRNSGANVLTF	TGCGCCAGCAGTGAGGGGGGGGTGGGGCAGGACCGTAACTCTGGGGCCAACGTCCTGACTTTC
TRBV14	NA	NA	TRBJ1-1	CASSQGFGTEAFF	TGTGCCAGCAGCCAGGGTTTTGGCACTGAAGCTTTCTTT
TRBV19	NA	NA	TRBJ1-2	CASSIETPGGYTF	TGTGCCAGTAGTATAGAGACACCCGGTGGCTACACCTTC
TRBV7-2	NA	TRBD2	TRBJ2-3	CASSLRGTSSTDTQYF	TGTGCCAGCAGCTTACGGGGGACTAGCAGCACAGATACGCAGTATTTT
TRBV19	NA	NA	TRBJ2-5	CASSIVSGAQETQYF	TGTGCCAGTAGTATAGTGTCGGGGGCCCAAGAGACCCAGTACTTC
TRBV7-8	few	TRBD1	TRBJ2-4	CASSPPGQILAKNIQYF	TGTGCCAGCAGCCCTCCGGGACAGATTCTAGCCAAAAACATTCAGTACTTC
TRBV18	NA	TRBD1	TRBJ2-7	CASSPNRDRQTQGEYF	TGTGCCAGCTCACCGAACCGGGACAGGCAAACCCAGGGGGAGTACTTC
TRBV6-4	NA	NA	TRBJ2-3	CASRPPSSPVTDTQYF	TGTGCCAGTCGCCCACCTAGTTCCCCCGTCACAGATACGCAGTATTTT
TRBV18	NA	TRBD2	TRBJ2-3	CASSSGSGDTQYF	TGTGCCAGCTCGAGCGGGAGTGGGGATACGCAGTATTTT
TRBV18	NA	NA	TRBJ2-2	CASSLPGNTGELFF	TGTGCCAGCTCACTCCCCGGGAACACCGGGGAGCTGTTTTTT
TRBV7-2	NA	NA	TRBJ1-6	CASSLVEQGLKTSPLHF	TGTGCCAGCAGCTTAGTTGAACAGGGACTCAAAACTTCACCCCTCCACTTT
TRBV5-1	NA	TRBD2	TRBJ2-5	CASGFETGGETQYF	TGCGCCAGCGGCTTCGAAACGGGGGGAGAGACCCAGTACTTC
TRBV5-6	NA	NA	TRBJ2-5	CASSRETLGQETQYF	TGTGCCAGCAGCAGAGAAACGTTGGGCCAAGAGACCCAGTACTTC
TRBV29-1	NA	TRBD2	TRBJ2-1	CSISSGGHIDEQFF	TGCAGCATCTCTAGCGGGGGGCACATAGATGAGCAGTTCTTC
TRBV4-3	NA	TRBD1	TRBJ1-2	CASSQDRGTAYGYTF	TGCGCCAGCAGCCAAGATCGGGGGACAGCCTATGGCTACACCTTC
TRBV4-1	NA	NA	TRBJ2-7	CASSQGDRTYEQYF	TGCGCCAGCAGCCAAGGAGACAGAACCTACGAGCAGTACTTC
TRBV15	NA	TRBD1	TRBJ1-5	CATSSQQGANQPQHF	TGTGCCACCAGCAGTCAACAGGGGGCCAATCAGCCCCAGCATTTT
TRBV18	once	NA	TRBJ2-1	CASSPSPVPGKKIPYNEQFF	TGTGCCAGCTCACCATCTCCAGTACCCGGCAAGAAGATCCCCTACAATGAGCAGTTCTTC
TRBV18	NA	NA	TRBJ1-1	CASSPQGKDTEAFF	TGTGCCAGCTCACCACAGGGTAAGGACACTGAAGCTTTCTTT
TRBV7-2	NA	NA	TRBJ2-5	CASSGSRWETQYF	TGTGCCAGCAGCGGGAGCCGCTGGGAGACCCAGTACTTC
TRBV2	NA	NA	TRBJ1-5	CASSEAGSSNQPQHF	TGTGCCAGCAGTGAAGCGGGTAGCTCTAATCAGCCCCAGCATTTT
TRBV11-2	NA	NA	TRBJ2-3	CASSLSRLDTQYF	TGTGCCAGCAGCTTAAGTAGGCTGGATACGCAGTATTTT
TRBV5-1	NA	TRBD2	TRBJ2-6	CASSLWSSGSSGANVLTF	TGCGCCAGCAGCTTGTGGTCTAGCGGGAGCTCTGGGGCCAACGTCCTGACTTTC
TRBV9	NA	NA	TRBJ1-2	CASSPPTPGVRDGYTF	TGTGCCAGCAGCCCACCAACCCCCGGGGTCAGGGATGGCTACACCTTC
TRBV7-2	once	NA	TRBJ2-1	CASSSRVGIYNEQFF	TGTGCCAGCAGCTCAAGGGTGGGGATCTACAATGAGCAGTTCTTC
TRBV15	NA	NA	TRBJ1-1	CATSRGEESTEAFF	TGTGCCACCAGCAGGGGGGAAGAGAGCACTGAAGCTTTCTTT
TRBV7-2	NA	NA	TRBJ1-1	CASSLLGGGEAFF	TGTGCCAGCAGCTTACTTGGTGGCGGTGAAGCTTTCTTT
TRBV6-5	once	TRBD1	TRBJ2-3	CASSETGTTDTQYF	TGTGCCAGCAGTGAGACAGGGACAACAGATACGCAGTATTTT
TRBV19	NA	NA	TRBJ2-5	CASSISGLGETQYF	TGTGCCAGTAGTATATCAGGATTGGGGGAGACCCAGTACTTC
TRBV4-1	NA	TRBD1	TRBJ2-7	CASTPGLPGQIVSYEQYF	TGCGCCAGCACCCCTGGACTTCCGGGACAGATAGTTTCCTACGAGCAGTACTTC
TRBV7-2	NA	NA	TRBJ2-1	CASSPILRDSYNEQFF	TGTGCCAGCAGCCCCATCCTCCGGGACTCCTACAATGAGCAGTTCTTC
TRBV4-3	NA	NA	TRBJ2-7	CASSQAQGYEQYF	TGCGCCAGCAGCCAAGCACAGGGCTACGAGCAGTACTTC
TRBV19	NA	NA	TRBJ2-1	CASRTGRLNNEQFF	TGTGCCAGTAGGACGGGACGGTTAAACAATGAGCAGTTCTTC
TRBV6-5	NA	TRBD1	TRBJ2-1	CASSKTGGKYNEQFF	TGTGCCAGCAGTAAGACAGGGGGCAAATACAATGAGCAGTTCTTC
TRBV7-2	NA	TRBD1	TRBJ2-7	CASRITGGAVYEQYF	TGTGCCAGCAGAATTACAGGGGGCGCCGTCTACGAGCAGTACTTC
TRBV5-1	once	NA	TRBJ1-1	CASSLVAGMNTEAFF	TGCGCCAGCAGCTTGGTGGCAGGCATGAACACTGAAGCTTTCTTT
TRBV5-1	NA	NA	TRBJ2-2	CASEVLGNTGELFF	TGCGCCAGCGAAGTACTGGGGAACACCGGGGAGCTGTTTTTT
TRBV12-5	few	NA	TRBJ2-6	CASGSTKDGSSGANVLTF	TGTGCTAGTGGTTCGACCAAGGACGGGTCCTCTGGGGCCAACGTCCTGACTTTC
TRBV6-5	few	NA	TRBJ1-5	CASSGYGGGQPQHF	TGTGCCAGCAGTGGCTACGGGGGCGGGCAGCCCCAGCATTTT
TRBV7-8	NA	NA	TRBJ1-1	CASSLARILGEAFF	TGTGCCAGCAGCTTAGCCCGGATCCTCGGTGAAGCTTTCTTT
TRBV7-9	NA	NA	TRBJ2-5	CASSSTGSQLSQYF	TGTGCCAGCAGTTCGACAGGATCGCAGCTGAGCCAGTACTTC
TRBV9	NA	NA	TRBJ2-3	CASSGREDTQYF	TGTGCCAGCAGCGGAAGAGAAGATACGCAGTATTTT
TRBV7-2	NA	TRBD2	TRBJ2-5	CASSLPTGGWQETQYF	TGTGCCAGCAGCTTACCCACGGGAGGATGGCAAGAGACCCAGTACTTC
TRBV7-2	NA	TRBD2	TRBJ2-5	CASSLNERGAQETQYF	TGTGCCAGCAGCTTAAATGAGCGGGGCGCACAAGAGACCCAGTACTTC
TRBV27	few	TRBD2	TRBJ2-4	CASSSGTSGENIQYF	TGTGCCAGCAGTTCAGGGACTAGCGGAGAAAACATTCAGTACTTC
TRBV7-8	few	TRBD1	TRBJ2-7	CASSLLRQGSEQYF	TGTGCCAGCAGCTTGCTACGACAGGGATCCGAGCAGTACTTC
TRBV7-2	NA	NA	TRBJ2-3	CASSLGPTDTQYF	TGTGCCAGCAGCTTGGGCCCCACAGATACGCAGTATTTT
TRBV20-1	NA	NA	TRBJ2-1	CSARSGEQFF	TGCAGTGCTAGAAGCGGTGAGCAGTTCTTC
TRBV11-2	NA	TRBD1	TRBJ1-2	CASRPRQGVDNYGYTF	TGTGCCAGCAGACCACGACAGGGGGTGGATAACTATGGCTACACCTTC
TRBV19	NA	TRBD1	TRBJ1-1	CASSYGQGWTEAFF	TGTGCCAGTAGTTACGGACAGGGCTGGACTGAAGCTTTCTTT